Detailed here is one TCR beta chain. Its antigen is undetermined. Primers: 60 Vbeta forward and 13 Jbeta reverse. Produced via immunoSEQ multiplex PCR; TCRdb's table is partial and in-frame only. Here the sample spans over 150,000 clones, about 80% being singletons. V lost 1 base, J lost 2 bases, and 9 bases lay in between. The CDR3 is 16 residues long. From germline, CDR1 is SNHLY and CDR2 FYNNEI. The data were taken from a study of cytomegalovirus exposure and HLA in healthy donors. Findings of the study overall: It was confirmed in vitro that a few of the CMV-associated chains were specific for CMV antigens. Most subjects had HLA-A and HLA-B alleles reportedly predicted accurately by TCR beta sequences. The study labeled fewer than 200 TCR beta chains cytomegalovirus-associated. Using the classifier, cytomegalovirus status was reportedly diagnosed with high specificity and sensitivity.

The sample consisted of PBMCs. V and J are TRBV2 and TRBJ2-6; D not resolved. This clonotype originated in a woman in her thirties in good health and CMV-seronegative. The CDR3 is CASSEGWAPGANVLTF. CDR3 DNA sequence: TGTGCCAGCAGTGAAGGTTGGGCTCCTGGGGCCAACGTCCTGACTTTC. Combining the CDR3 with reference TRBV2 and TRBJ2-6 gives the whole variable domain EPEVTQTPSHQVTQMGQEVILRCVPISNHLYFYWYRQILGQKVEFLVSFYNNEISEKSEIFDDQFSVERPDGSNFTLKIRSTKLEDSAMYFCASSEGWAPGANVLTFGAGSRLTVL.